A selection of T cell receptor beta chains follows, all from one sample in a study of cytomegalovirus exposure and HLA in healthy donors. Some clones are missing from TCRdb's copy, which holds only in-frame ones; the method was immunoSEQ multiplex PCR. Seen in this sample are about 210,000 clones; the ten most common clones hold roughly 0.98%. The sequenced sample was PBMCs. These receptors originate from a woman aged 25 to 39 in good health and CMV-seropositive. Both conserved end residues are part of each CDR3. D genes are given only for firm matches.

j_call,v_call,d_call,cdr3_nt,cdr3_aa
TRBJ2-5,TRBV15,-,TGTGCCACCGCAGACCGGCTAGCAGGCCCCCAAGAGACCCAGTACTTC,CATADRLAGPQETQYF
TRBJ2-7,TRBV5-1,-,TGCGCCAGCAGCTTGGGGGGTAGGGAGCACGAGCAGTACTTC,CASSLGGREHEQYF
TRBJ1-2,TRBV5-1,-,TGCGCCAGCAGCTTGGTGAACAGTGGCTACACCTTC,CASSLVNSGYTF
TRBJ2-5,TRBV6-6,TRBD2,TGTGCCAGCGGGACTAGCGGGCAAGAGACCCAGTACTTC,CASGTSGQETQYF
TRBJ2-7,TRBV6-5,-,TGTGCCAGCAGTTACTCGACGGGGTTCACCTACGAGCAGTACTTC,CASSYSTGFTYEQYF
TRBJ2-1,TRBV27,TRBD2,TGTGCCAGCACCAGCGGGAGGGCCGGAGAGCAGTTCTTC,CASTSGRAGEQFF
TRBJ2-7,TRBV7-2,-,TGTGCCAGCAGCTTACGGGACATTACCTACGAGCAGTACTTC,CASSLRDITYEQYF
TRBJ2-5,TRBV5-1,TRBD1,TGCGCCAGCAGCTTGGCCGGGACAGGTGAAGAGACCCAGTACTTC,CASSLAGTGEETQYF
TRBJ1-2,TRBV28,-,TGTGCCTGCCTTCTGGAGCCTGGGGGCTACACCTTC,CACLLEPGGYTF
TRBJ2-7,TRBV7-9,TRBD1,TGTGCCAGCAGCTTGGGACAGGGCCGCGAGCAGTACTTC,CASSLGQGREQYF
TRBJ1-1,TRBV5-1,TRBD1,TGCGCCAGCACCTTGACAGGGACATCTGAAGCTTTCTTT,CASTLTGTSEAFF
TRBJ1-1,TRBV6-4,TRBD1,TGTGCCAGCAGACCCGGGACAGGGGGCGCGGGCACTGAAGCTTTCTTT,CASRPGTGGAGTEAFF